Listed below are T cell receptor beta chains from one sample, sequenced in a study of cytomegalovirus exposure and HLA in healthy donors. Only in-frame clones appear in the TCRdb table, and some are missing; sequencing was by immunoSEQ multiplex PCR. The sample carries under 200,000 clones, 65% to 85% recorded once. The specimen sequenced was PBMCs. Every receptor here comes from a woman aged 18-30 years in good health and CMV-seronegative. CDR3s include the opening cysteine and the closing phenylalanine or tryptophan. The D gene is left open where the match is weak. The size of a clone is reported for some rows only, either as once, few or many, or as a class for expanded clones.

CASSRYRGPETQYF,TGTGCCAGCAGTCGATACAGGGGGCCAGAGACCCAGTACTTC,TRBD1,.,TRBJ2-5,TRBV6-1
CASSAGATDTQYF,TGTGCCAGCAGTGCGGGAGCCACAGATACGCAGTATTTT,TRBD2,.,TRBJ2-3,TRBV6-6
CASSVTSVDTQYF,TGTGCCAGCAGCGTAACTAGCGTAGATACGCAGTATTTT,TRBD2,.,TRBJ2-3,TRBV5-4
CASSSPIAGNYNEQFF,TGTGCCAGCAGTTCCCCAATAGCGGGGAACTACAATGAGCAGTTCTTC,TRBD2,.,TRBJ2-1,TRBV28
CASSGDRGDTQYF,TGTGCCAGCTCCGGGGACAGGGGAGATACGCAGTATTTT,TRBD1,.,TRBJ2-3,TRBV7-3
CASSLRGTGGENIQYF,TGTGCCAGCAGCTTAAGGGGGACAGGGGGTGAAAACATTCAGTACTTC,TRBD1,.,TRBJ2-4,TRBV5-5
CASRRASGHNEQFF,TGCGCCAGCAGAAGGGCTAGCGGCCACAATGAGCAGTTCTTC,TRBD2,.,TRBJ2-1,TRBV4-3
CASSGTGGQPQHF,TGTGCCAGCTCAGGGACAGGGGGTCAGCCCCAGCATTTT,TRBD1,.,TRBJ1-5,TRBV18
CASSVGPGGNTGELFF,TGTGCCAGCAGCGTTGGCCCCGGGGGGAACACCGGGGAGCTGTTTTTT,.,.,TRBJ2-2,TRBV9
CASRRDRAPSTDTQYF,TGTGCCAGCAGAAGAGACAGGGCACCAAGCACAGATACGCAGTATTTT,TRBD1,.,TRBJ2-3,TRBV28
CASSQTSLSGRADEQFF,TGCGCCAGCAGCCAGACTTCTTTAAGCGGGAGAGCGGATGAGCAGTTCTTC,TRBD2,.,TRBJ2-1,TRBV4-1
CASSSGGRGTNEKLFF,TGTGCCAGCAGTTCGGGGGGGAGGGGGACTAATGAAAAACTGTTTTTT,.,few,TRBJ1-4,TRBV27
CATVRGGVNEQFF,TGTGCCACCGTACGGGGGGGTGTAAATGAGCAGTTCTTC,TRBD2,.,TRBJ2-1,TRBV7-9
CASSYLSRRGNEQYF,TGTGCCAGCAGTTACTTGAGCAGGCGGGGCAACGAGCAGTACTTC,.,.,TRBJ2-7,TRBV6-5
CASSFFRGGAGELFF,TGTGCCAGCAGTTTTTTTCGAGGGGGGGCCGGGGAGCTGTTTTTT,.,.,TRBJ2-2,TRBV28
CASSLVTASVRYNQPQHF,TGTGCCAGCAGTTTAGTGACAGCGTCCGTCAGATACAATCAGCCCCAGCATTTT,.,.,TRBJ1-5,TRBV28
CAISEGLAGGGGTDTQYF,TGTGCCATCAGTGAGGGACTAGCGGGAGGAGGGGGCACAGATACGCAGTATTTT,TRBD2,.,TRBJ2-3,TRBV10-3
CATSRESGATDTQYF,TGTGCCACCAGCAGAGAGAGCGGGGCCACAGATACGCAGTATTTT,TRBD2,once,TRBJ2-3,TRBV15
CASSTQAVNTEAFF,TGTGCCAGCAGTACACAGGCTGTGAACACTGAAGCTTTCTTT,.,.,TRBJ1-1,TRBV27
CASSLGRSQGETQYF,TGTGCCAGCAGCTTGGGCAGGAGCCAGGGAGAGACCCAGTACTTC,.,.,TRBJ2-5,TRBV11-3
CASSSPKPGTRANNEQFF,TGTGCCAGCAGCTCGCCAAAACCCGGGACTAGGGCCAACAATGAGCAGTTCTTC,TRBD2,.,TRBJ2-1,TRBV5-4
CASSLGGAGPAETQYF,TGTGCCAGCAGCTTAGGGGGAGCGGGTCCGGCAGAGACCCAGTACTTC,.,.,TRBJ2-5,TRBV13
CATSRALADNEQFF,TGTGCCACCAGCAGAGCTTTGGCAGACAATGAGCAGTTCTTC,.,.,TRBJ2-1,TRBV15
CASSLGGGFEAFF,TGTGCCAGCAGTTTGGGAGGGGGATTTGAAGCTTTCTTT,.,once,TRBJ1-1,TRBV28
CASSLALAGVADTQYF,TGTGCCAGCAGCTTAGCCCTAGCGGGAGTGGCAGATACGCAGTATTTT,TRBD2,.,TRBJ2-3,TRBV7-8
CASSNPLAAQYF,TGTGCCAGCAGCAACCCCCTAGCGGCGCAGTATTTT,.,.,TRBJ2-3,TRBV21-1
CASSVDRDFRDTQYF,TGTGCCAGCAGTGTCGACAGGGACTTCAGGGATACGCAGTATTTT,.,.,TRBJ2-3,TRBV6-1
CASSPAASGMFSDTQYF,TGTGCCAGCAGCCCCGCCGCTAGCGGGATGTTTTCAGATACGCAGTATTTT,TRBD2,.,TRBJ2-3,TRBV7-3
CAISESLAGISTDTQYF,TGTGCCATCAGTGAGTCCCTAGCGGGTATAAGCACAGATACGCAGTATTTT,TRBD2,.,TRBJ2-3,TRBV10-3
CASTRQGANTGELFF,TGCGCCAGTACCAGACAGGGGGCGAACACCGGGGAGCTGTTTTTT,TRBD1,few,TRBJ2-2,TRBV5-1
CASSIRGGTLYF,TGTGCCAGTAGTATAAGAGGGGGTACTCTCTATTTT,.,.,TRBJ1-5,TRBV19
CASSSLAGGPYEQYF,TGTGCCAGCAGCTCACTAGCGGGAGGCCCCTACGAGCAGTACTTC,TRBD2,.,TRBJ2-7,TRBV7-2
CASSQGSGRTREQYF,TGTGCCAGCAGCCAGGGCAGCGGGAGAACTAGGGAGCAGTACTTC,TRBD2,.,TRBJ2-7,TRBV6-6
CASSQGLGNTGELFF,TGCGCCAGCAGTCAGGGCCTCGGGAACACCGGGGAGCTGTTTTTT,.,.,TRBJ2-2,TRBV4-3
CASTKGGLDWTQYF,TGTGCCAGCACCAAGGGGGGACTAGATTGGACCCAGTACTTC,TRBD2,.,TRBJ2-5,TRBV6-1
CASSFGLAVRGEQFF,TGTGCCAGCAGCTTCGGACTAGCGGTCCGGGGGGAGCAGTTCTTC,TRBD2,few,TRBJ2-1,TRBV7-3
CASSPGRGETQYF,TGTGCCAGCAGCCCGGGTAGAGGAGAGACCCAGTACTTC,.,.,TRBJ2-5,TRBV7-2
CSAGQRTSYEQYF,TGCAGCGCGGGACAGAGGACCTCCTACGAGCAGTACTTC,TRBD1,.,TRBJ2-7,TRBV29-1
CASSDQGYSSGANVLTF,TGTGCCAGCAGTGATCAGGGTTATAGCTCTGGGGCCAACGTCCTGACTTTC,.,few,TRBJ2-6,TRBV6-1
CASSPGLAGYEQYF,TGTGCCAGCAGTCCGGGACTAGCGGGATACGAGCAGTACTTC,TRBD2,.,TRBJ2-7,TRBV6-6
CASSEAGLNQPQHF,TGTGCCAGCAGTGAAGCCGGGTTAAATCAGCCCCAGCATTTT,.,.,TRBJ1-5,TRBV2
CASSLGLASYEQYF,TGTGCCAGCAGCTTAGGCCTAGCCTCCTACGAGCAGTACTTC,.,.,TRBJ2-7,TRBV7-8
CASSFGLATDTQYF,TGCGCCAGCAGCTTTGGACTAGCCACAGATACGCAGTATTTT,TRBD2,few,TRBJ2-3,TRBV5-1
CASSWTGKETQYF,TGTGCCAGCAGCTGGACAGGGAAAGAGACCCAGTACTTC,TRBD1,once,TRBJ2-5,TRBV11-2
CASPGGLQQDANVLTF,TGTGCCAGCCCCGGAGGCCTGCAGCAAGATGCCAACGTCCTGACTTTC,.,.,TRBJ2-6,TRBV7-9
CASRRTVLFVYGYTF,TGTGCCAGCAGAAGGACAGTTCTTTTCGTCTATGGCTACACCTTC,.,.,TRBJ1-2,TRBV6-1